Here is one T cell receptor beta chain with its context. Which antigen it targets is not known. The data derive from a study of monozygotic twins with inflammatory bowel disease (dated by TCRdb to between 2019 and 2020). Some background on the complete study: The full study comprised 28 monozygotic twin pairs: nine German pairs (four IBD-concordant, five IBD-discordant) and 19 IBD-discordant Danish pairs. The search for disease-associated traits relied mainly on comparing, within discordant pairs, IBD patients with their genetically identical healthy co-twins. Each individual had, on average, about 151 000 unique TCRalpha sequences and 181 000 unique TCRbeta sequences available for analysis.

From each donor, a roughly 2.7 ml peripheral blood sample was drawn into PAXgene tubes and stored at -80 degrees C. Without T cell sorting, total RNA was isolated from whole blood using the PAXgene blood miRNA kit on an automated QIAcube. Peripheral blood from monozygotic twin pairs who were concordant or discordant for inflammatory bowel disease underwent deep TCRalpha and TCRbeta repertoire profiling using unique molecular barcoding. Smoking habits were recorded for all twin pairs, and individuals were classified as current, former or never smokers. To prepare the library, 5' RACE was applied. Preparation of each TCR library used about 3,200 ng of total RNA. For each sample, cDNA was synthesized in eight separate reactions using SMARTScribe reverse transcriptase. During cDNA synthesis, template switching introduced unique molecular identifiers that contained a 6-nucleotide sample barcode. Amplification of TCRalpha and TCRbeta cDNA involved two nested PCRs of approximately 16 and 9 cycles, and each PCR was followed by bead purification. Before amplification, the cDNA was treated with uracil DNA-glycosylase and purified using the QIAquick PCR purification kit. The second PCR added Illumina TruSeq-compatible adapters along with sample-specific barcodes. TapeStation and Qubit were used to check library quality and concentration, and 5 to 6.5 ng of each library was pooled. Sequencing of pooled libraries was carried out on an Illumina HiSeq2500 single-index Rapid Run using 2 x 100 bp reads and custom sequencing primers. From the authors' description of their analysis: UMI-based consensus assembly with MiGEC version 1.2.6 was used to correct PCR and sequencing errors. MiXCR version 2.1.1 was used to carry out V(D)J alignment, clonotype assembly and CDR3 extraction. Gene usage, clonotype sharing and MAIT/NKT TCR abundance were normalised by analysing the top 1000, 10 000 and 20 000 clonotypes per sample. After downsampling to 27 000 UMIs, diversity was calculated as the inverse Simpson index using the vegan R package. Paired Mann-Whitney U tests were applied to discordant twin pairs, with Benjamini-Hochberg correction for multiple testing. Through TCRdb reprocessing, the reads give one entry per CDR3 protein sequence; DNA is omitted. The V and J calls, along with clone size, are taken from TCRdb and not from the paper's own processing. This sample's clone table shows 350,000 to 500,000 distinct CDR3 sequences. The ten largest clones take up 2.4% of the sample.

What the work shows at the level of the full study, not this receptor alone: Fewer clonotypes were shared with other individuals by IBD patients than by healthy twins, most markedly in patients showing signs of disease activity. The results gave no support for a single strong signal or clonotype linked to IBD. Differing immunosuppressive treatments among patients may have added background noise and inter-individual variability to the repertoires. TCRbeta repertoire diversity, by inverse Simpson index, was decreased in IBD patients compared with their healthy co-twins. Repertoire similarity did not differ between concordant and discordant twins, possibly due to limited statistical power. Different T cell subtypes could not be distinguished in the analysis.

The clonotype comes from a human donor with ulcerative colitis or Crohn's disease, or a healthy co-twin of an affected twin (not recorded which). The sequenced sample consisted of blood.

The CDR3 region has the sequence CASRQGKSYNSPLHF. The chain links TRBV6-1 with TRBJ1-6; TCRdb's D call, TRBD1, is unchecked because there is no DNA. The CDR3, cysteine through phenylalanine, is 15 amino acids long. The record lacks a DNA sequence. Sequences MNHNS (CDR1) and SASEGT (CDR2) are obtained from the germline V gene.